The subject of this entry is one TCR beta chain. TCRdb re-called the PCR reads through MiXCR, storing one row per CDR3 protein. The sample yields approximately 84,000 distinct CDR3 sequences, 45% to 60% seen once. The sample originates from a study of CDR3 diversity in severe acne. Germline loops: CDR1 SGHAT, CDR2 FQNNGV. CDR3 length: 12 amino acids. With 4 bases removed from V and 4 bases from J, the gap between germline ends came to 7 bases. Sequenced: blood. The sequence derives from a male donor in good health, without acne. The rearrangement joins TRBV11-2 to TRBJ2-5; D is unresolved. The CDR3 reads CASSSAAETQYF. DNA of the CDR3: TGTGCCAGCAGCTCCGCGGCAGAGACCCAGTACTTC.